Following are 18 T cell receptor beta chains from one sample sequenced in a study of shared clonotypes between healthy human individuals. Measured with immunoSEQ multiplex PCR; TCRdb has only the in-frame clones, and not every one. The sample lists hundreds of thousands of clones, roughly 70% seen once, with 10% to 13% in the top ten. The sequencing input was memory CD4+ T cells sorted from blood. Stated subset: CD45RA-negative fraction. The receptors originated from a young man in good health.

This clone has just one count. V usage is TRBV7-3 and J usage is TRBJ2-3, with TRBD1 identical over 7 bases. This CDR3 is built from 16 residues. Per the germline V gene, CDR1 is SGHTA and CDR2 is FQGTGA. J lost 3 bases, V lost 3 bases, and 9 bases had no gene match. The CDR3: CASSFSSGGVTDTQYF. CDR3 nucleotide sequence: TGTGCCAGCAGCTTCTCATCAGGGGGTGTGACAGATACGCAGTATTTT.

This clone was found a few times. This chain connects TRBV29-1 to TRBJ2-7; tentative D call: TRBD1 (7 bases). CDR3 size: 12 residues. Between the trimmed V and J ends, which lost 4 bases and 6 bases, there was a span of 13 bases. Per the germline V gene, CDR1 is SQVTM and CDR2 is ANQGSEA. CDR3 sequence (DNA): TGCAGCGTTGTGCAGGGGGGTTTCGAGCAGTACTTC. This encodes CSVVQGGFEQYF.

The CDR3 DNA reads TGTGCCAGCAGTCCTACAGGGGCAACTAATGAAAAACTGTTTTTT. Encoded protein: CASSPTGATNEKLFF. J is TRBJ1-4 and V is TRBV6-5, with TRBD1 matching 7 bases. In germline, CDR1 is MNHEY, CDR2 SVGAGI. The CDR3 length is 15 residues. Unmatched junction bases numbered 3, after V lost 5 bases and J lost 0 bases.

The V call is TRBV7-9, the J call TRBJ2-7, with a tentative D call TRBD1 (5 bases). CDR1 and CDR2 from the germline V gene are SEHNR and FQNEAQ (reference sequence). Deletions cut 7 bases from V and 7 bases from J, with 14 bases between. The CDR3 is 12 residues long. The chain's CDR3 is CASTPIGVEQYF. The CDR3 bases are TGTGCCAGCACCCCGATAGGGGTTGAGCAGTACTTC.

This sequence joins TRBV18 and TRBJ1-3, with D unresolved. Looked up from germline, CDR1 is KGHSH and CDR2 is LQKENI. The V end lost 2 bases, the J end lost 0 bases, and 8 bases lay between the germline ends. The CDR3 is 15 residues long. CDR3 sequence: CASSPDIPSGNTIYF. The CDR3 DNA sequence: TGTGCCAGCTCACCAGACATTCCCTCTGGAAACACCATATATTTT.

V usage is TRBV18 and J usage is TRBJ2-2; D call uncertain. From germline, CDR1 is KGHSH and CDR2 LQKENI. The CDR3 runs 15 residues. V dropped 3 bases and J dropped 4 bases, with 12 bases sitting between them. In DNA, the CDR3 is TGTGCCAGCTCACCCGGCTGGGTCGGCACCGGGGAGCTGTTTTTT. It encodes CASSPGWVGTGELFF.

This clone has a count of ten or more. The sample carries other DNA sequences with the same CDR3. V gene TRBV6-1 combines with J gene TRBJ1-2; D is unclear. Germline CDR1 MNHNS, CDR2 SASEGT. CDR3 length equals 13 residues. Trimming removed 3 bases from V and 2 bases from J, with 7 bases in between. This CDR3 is CASSETQNYGYTF. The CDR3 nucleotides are TGTGCCAGCAGTGAGACGCAGAACTATGGCTACACCTTC.

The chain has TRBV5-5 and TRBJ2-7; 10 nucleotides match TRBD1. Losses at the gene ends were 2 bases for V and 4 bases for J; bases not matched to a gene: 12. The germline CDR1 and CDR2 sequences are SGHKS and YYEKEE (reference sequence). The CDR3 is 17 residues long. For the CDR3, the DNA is TGTGCCAGCAGCTTTGGTTTTCCCGGGACAGGGGCGTACGAGCAGTACTTC. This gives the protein CASSFGFPGTGAYEQYF.

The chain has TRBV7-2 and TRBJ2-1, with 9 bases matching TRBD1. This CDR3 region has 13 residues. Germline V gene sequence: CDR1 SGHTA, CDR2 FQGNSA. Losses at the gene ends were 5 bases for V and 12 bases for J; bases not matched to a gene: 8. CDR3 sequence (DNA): TGTGCCAGCAGCCCTCAAGGACAGGGGCGGCAGTTCTTC. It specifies CASSPQGQGRQFF.

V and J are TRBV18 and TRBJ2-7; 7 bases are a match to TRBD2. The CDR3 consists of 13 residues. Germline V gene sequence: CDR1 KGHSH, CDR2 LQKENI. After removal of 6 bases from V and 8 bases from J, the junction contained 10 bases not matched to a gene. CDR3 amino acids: CASSPGTNLKQYF. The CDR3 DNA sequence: TGTGCCAGCTCCCCCGGGACTAATCTTAAGCAGTACTTC.

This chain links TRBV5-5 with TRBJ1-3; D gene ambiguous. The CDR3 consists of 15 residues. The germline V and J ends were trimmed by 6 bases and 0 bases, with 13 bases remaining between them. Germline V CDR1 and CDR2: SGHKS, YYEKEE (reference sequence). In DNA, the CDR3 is TGTGCCAGCATGCTTCGGACCTTCTCTGGAAACACCATATATTTT. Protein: CASMLRTFSGNTIYF.

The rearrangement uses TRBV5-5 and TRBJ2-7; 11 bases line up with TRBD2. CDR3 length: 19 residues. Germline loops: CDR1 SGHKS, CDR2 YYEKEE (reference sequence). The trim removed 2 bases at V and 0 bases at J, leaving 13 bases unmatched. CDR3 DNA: TGTGCCAGCAGCTTAGAAAGTAGCGGGAGGGTTCTAAGCTCCTACGAGCAGTACTTC. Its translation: CASSLESSGRVLSSYEQYF.

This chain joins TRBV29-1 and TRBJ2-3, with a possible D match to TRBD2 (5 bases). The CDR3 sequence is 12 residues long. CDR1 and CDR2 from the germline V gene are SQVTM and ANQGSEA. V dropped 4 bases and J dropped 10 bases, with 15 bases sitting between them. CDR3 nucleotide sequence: TGCAGCGTTGCACTAGATCGTAGTTCGCAGTATTTT. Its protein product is CSVALDRSSQYF.

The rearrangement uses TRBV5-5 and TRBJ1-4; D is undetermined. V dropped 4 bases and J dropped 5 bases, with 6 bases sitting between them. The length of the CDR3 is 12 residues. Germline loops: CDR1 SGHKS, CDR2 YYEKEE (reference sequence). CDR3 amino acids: CASSEINEKLFF. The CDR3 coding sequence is TGTGCCAGCAGCGAAATCAATGAAAAACTGTTTTTT.

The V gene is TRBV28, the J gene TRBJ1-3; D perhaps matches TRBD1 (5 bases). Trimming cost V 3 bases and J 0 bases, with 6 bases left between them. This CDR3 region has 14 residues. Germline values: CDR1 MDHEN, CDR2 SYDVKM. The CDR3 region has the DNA TGTGCCAGCAGTTTTAGGGGCTCTGGAAACACCATATATTTT. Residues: CASSFRGSGNTIYF.

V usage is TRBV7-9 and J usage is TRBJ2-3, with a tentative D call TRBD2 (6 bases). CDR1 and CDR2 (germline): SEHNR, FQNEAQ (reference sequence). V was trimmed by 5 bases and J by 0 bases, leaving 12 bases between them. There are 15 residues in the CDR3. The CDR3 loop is CASSGGKSSTDTQYF. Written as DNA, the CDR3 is TGTGCCAGCAGCGGGGGGAAGTCTAGCACAGATACGCAGTATTTT.

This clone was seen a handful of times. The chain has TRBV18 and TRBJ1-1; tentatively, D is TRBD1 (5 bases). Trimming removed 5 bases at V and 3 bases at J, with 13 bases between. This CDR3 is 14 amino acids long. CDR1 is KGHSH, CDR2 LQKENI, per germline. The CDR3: CASSGRTRDTEAFF. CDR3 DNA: TGTGCCAGCTCAGGGCGGACCAGGGACACTGAAGCTTTCTTT.

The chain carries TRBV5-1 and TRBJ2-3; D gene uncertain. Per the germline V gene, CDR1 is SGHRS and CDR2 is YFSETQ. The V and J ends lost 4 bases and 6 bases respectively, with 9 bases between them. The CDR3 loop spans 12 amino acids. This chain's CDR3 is CASSLIGDTQYF. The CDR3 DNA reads TGCGCCAGCAGCCTTATCGGGGATACGCAGTATTTT.